A selection of T cell receptor beta chains follows, all from one sample in a study of shared clonotypes between healthy human individuals. Clones were read by immunoSEQ multiplex PCR, and TCRdb kept only the in-frame ones, dropping some. The table records some 480,000 clones, around 80% of them present only once. What was sequenced was PBMCs. The receptors come from a woman aged 40-49 years in good health. Some clones in this sample may be carry-over from other donors' samples. The CDR3 runs from the conserved cysteine through the conserved F or W. A D gene is named only where the DNA matches it firmly. Clone size is not always given. Where it is, it says once, few, many or a class for expanded clones.

TRBV11-2	once	15	TRBJ2-7	TRBD1	CASSSYRGQGYEQYF	TGTGCCAGCAGCTCATACCGGGGACAGGGGTACGAGCAGTACTTC
TRBV29-1	.	15	TRBJ1-1	.	CSVTPFDGPGTEAFF	TGCAGCGTGACGCCTTTCGACGGCCCAGGGACTGAAGCTTTCTTT
TRBV9	.	13	TRBJ2-3	.	CASSGISTDTQYF	TGTGCCAGCAGCGGGATAAGCACAGATACGCAGTATTTT
TRBV30	.	14	TRBJ1-5	.	CAWSVRGGYQPQHF	TGTGCCTGGAGTGTACGCGGGGGGTATCAGCCCCAGCATTTT
TRBV7-2	.	15	TRBJ1-5	.	CASSLSPVSHQPQHF	TGTGCCAGCAGCTTATCCCCCGTAAGTCATCAGCCCCAGCATTTT
TRBV29-1	.	12	TRBJ2-7	TRBD1	CSVGPTGYEQYF	TGCAGCGTTGGGCCGACAGGGTACGAGCAGTACTTC
TRBV18	.	15	TRBJ1-1	.	CASSPPPGRGTEAFF	TGTGCCAGCTCACCGCCACCGGGACGGGGGACTGAAGCTTTCTTT
TRBV7-9	.	13	TRBJ1-5	.	CASSLGSYQPQHF	TGTGCCAGCAGCTTAGGGAGTTATCAGCCCCAGCATTTT
TRBV4-3	.	16	TRBJ2-3	.	CASSLEGRGLTDTQYF	TGCGCCAGCAGCCTCGAGGGCCGGGGGCTGACAGATACGCAGTATTTT
TRBV6-5	.	11	TRBJ1-1	.	CASSNVSGAFF	TGTGCCAGCAGTAACGTGAGTGGGGCTTTCTTT
TRBV5-1	once	16	TRBJ2-1	TRBD2	CASRRTSGRAYNEQFF	TGCGCCAGCCGCCGGACTAGCGGGAGGGCCTACAATGAGCAGTTCTTC
TRBV9	.	15	TRBJ2-7	.	CASSVTLASDAEQYF	TGTGCCAGCAGCGTAACCCTAGCGTCCGATGCCGAGCAGTACTTC
TRBV28	once	12	TRBJ2-7	.	CATLAVTYEQYF	TGTGCCACGTTGGCGGTGACCTACGAGCAGTACTTC
TRBV30	few	14	TRBJ1-1	.	CAWSPRTGITEAFF	TGTGCCTGGAGTCCTCGTACGGGGATCACTGAAGCTTTCTTT
TRBV5-1	.	17	TRBJ2-3	TRBD1	CASSLEGQGYGPDTQYF	TGCGCCAGCAGCTTGGAGGGACAGGGATACGGGCCAGATACGCAGTATTTT
TRBV18	.	12	TRBJ2-1	.	CASSPAEREQFF	TGTGCCAGCTCACCTGCTGAGAGAGAGCAGTTCTTC
TRBV12-2	many	15	TRBJ2-3	.	CASRLALRETDTQYF	TGTGCAAGTCGCTTAGCGCTGAGGGAGACAGATACGCAGTATTTT
TRBV5-1	.	14	TRBJ1-6	TRBD1	CASSWGQGGSPLHF	TGCGCCAGCAGCTGGGGACAGGGTGGATCACCCCTCCACTTT
TRBV7-9	.	15	TRBJ1-4	.	CASSPDGATNEKLFF	TGTGCCAGCAGCCCAGACGGGGCAACTAATGAAAAACTGTTTTTT
TRBV7-9	.	17	TRBJ1-1	.	CASSLWRGRLPNTEAFF	TGTGCCAGCAGCTTATGGAGGGGGAGGCTCCCGAACACTGAAGCTTTCTTT
TRBV28	.	13	TRBJ1-1	.	CASTPGLRTEAFF	TGTGCCAGCACCCCAGGGTTGCGAACTGAAGCTTTCTTT
TRBV11-1	.	15	TRBJ2-7	TRBD1	CASSPRDRGPYEQYF	TGTGCCAGCAGCCCCCGGGACAGGGGGCCCTACGAGCAGTACTTC
TRBV7-2	.	14	TRBJ1-5	TRBD1	CASSGRQGDQPQHF	TGTGCCAGCAGCGGCAGACAGGGGGATCAGCCCCAGCATTTT
TRBV6-1	.	13	TRBJ2-7	.	CASSPRTAYEQYF	TGTGCCAGCAGTCCGCGGACAGCCTACGAGCAGTACTTC
TRBV28	.	13	TRBJ2-1	TRBD2	CASSLMSSGSQFF	TGTGCCAGCAGTTTAATGTCTAGCGGGTCTCAGTTCTTC
TRBV11-3	many	15	TRBJ2-2	TRBD2	CASSKLAGVSGELFF	TGTGCCAGCAGCAAACTAGCGGGAGTGTCCGGGGAGCTGTTTTTT
TRBV5-4	.	12	TRBJ2-1	.	CASRKLDNEQFF	TGTGCCAGCAGAAAACTAGATAATGAGCAGTTCTTC
TRBV5-4	.	14	TRBJ2-7	.	CASSSRGWSGEQYF	TGTGCCAGCAGCTCGCGCGGGTGGTCCGGCGAGCAGTACTTC
TRBV19	once	19	TRBJ1-2	.	CASSMGLPSRGPRNYGYTF	TGTGCCAGTAGTATGGGTCTTCCCTCTCGAGGACCGAGAAACTATGGCTACACCTTC
TRBV9	.	16	TRBJ2-3	TRBD1	CASSVGVGTGTDTQYF	TGTGCCAGCAGCGTAGGGGTCGGGACAGGCACAGATACGCAGTATTTT
TRBV2	.	14	TRBJ2-1	.	CASSETGAYNEQFF	TGTGCCAGCAGTGAGACGGGAGCCTACAATGAGCAGTTCTTC
TRBV18	.	16	TRBJ2-2	.	CASNSAGHWDTGELFF	TGTGCCAGCAACTCAGCAGGGCATTGGGACACCGGGGAGCTGTTTTTT
TRBV7-7	.	14	TRBJ2-5	.	CASSLALGQETQYF	TGTGCTAGCAGCTTAGCTCTTGGACAAGAGACCCAGTACTTC
TRBV7-3	.	15	TRBJ2-1	.	CASSLTRRGLNEQFF	TGTGCCAGCAGCTTAACTCGGCGAGGGCTCAATGAGCAGTTCTTC
TRBV7-9	.	14	TRBJ2-7	TRBD2	CASSPTSGIWEQYF	TGTGCCAGCAGCCCGACTAGCGGGATCTGGGAGCAGTACTTC